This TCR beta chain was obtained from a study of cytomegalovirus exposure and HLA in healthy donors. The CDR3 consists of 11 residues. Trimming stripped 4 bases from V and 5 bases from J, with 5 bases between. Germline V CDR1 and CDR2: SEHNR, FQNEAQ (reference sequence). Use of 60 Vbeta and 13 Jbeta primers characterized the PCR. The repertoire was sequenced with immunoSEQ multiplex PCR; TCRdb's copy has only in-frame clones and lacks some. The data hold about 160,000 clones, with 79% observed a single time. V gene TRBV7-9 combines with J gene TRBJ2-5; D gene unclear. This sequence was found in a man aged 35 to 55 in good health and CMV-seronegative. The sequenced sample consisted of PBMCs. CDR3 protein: CASSYSETQYF. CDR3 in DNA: TGTGCCAGCAGCTACTCGGAGACCCAGTACTTC.